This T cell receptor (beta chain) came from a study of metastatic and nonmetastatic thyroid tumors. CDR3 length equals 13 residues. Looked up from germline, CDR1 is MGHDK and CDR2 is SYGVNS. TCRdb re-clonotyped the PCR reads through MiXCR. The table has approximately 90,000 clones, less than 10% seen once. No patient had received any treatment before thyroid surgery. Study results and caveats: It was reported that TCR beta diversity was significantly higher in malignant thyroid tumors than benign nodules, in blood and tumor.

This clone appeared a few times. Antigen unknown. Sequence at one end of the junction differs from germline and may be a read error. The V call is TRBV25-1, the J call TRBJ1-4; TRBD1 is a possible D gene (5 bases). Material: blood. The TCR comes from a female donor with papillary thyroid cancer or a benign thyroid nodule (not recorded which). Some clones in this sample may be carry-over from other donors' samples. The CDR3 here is CAARKGINEKPFF. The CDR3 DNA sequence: TGTGCCGCTCGAAAGGGGATTAATGAAAAACCGTTTTTT.